This T cell receptor (beta chain) was recovered during a study of T-cell reconstitution after alpha-beta-depleted transplantation in children. Regarding the study as a whole: When one year had passed after transplant, most T-cell counts and diversity came from newly produced T cells. Several hundred expanded graft clones reportedly supplied alpha-beta T cells about two months after transplant. For some patients, TCRbeta diversity was high at day 60 because of recipient T cells and thymic progenitors that survived.

This clonotype showed up just a few times. Its target is unknown. Germline V CDR1 and CDR2: SNHLY, FYNNEI. The V segment lost 8 bases and the J segment 7 bases; nucleotides outside the gene matches: 5. This CDR3 is 12 amino acids long. Unique molecular identifiers were built into the TCRbeta library. TCRdb used MiXCR to reprocess the PCR reads, holding one entry per CDR3 protein. The table lists roughly 100,000 distinct CDR3 sequences, about 6.8% of them singletons, with about a sixth in the top ten. The material was PBMCs, obtained before TCRalphabeta/CD19-depleted stem cell transplant. The V gene is TRBV2, the J gene TRBJ2-1; TRBD2 aligns across 7 bases. This clonotype was sampled from a boy between 2 and 15 years old with acute lymphoblastic leukemia, due to receive a stem cell transplant. The DNA of the CDR3 is TGTGCCAGCCAGACTAGCAAGAATGAGCAGTTCTTC. The encoded protein is CASQTSKNEQFF.